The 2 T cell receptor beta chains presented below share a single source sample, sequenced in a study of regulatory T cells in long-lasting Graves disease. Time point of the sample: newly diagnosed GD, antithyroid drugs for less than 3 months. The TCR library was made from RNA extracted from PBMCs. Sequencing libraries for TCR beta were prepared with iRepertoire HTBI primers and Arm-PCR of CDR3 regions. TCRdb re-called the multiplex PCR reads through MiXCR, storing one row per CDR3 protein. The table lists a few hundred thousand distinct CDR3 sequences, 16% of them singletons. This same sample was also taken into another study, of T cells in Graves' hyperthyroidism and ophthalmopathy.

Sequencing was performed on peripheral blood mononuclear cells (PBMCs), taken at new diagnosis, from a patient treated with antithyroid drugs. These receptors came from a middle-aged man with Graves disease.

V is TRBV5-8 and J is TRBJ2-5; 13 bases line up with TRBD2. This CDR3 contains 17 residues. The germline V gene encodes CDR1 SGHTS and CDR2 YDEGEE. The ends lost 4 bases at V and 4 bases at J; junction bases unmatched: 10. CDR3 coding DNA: TGTGCCAGCAGCCCCGGACTAGCGGGGGTTTGGGGAGAGACCCAGTACTTC. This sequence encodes CASSPGLAGVWGETQYF. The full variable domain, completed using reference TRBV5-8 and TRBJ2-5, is EAGVTQSPTHLIKTRGQQATLRCSPISGHTSVYWYQQALGLGLQFLLWYDEGEERNRGNFPPRFSGRQFPNYSSELNVNALELEDSALYLCASSPGLAGVWGETQYFGPGTRLLVL.

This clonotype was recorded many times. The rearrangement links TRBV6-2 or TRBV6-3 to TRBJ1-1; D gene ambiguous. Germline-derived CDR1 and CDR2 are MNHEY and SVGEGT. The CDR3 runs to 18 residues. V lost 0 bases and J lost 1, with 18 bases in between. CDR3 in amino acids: CASSYSINKVTPNTEAFF. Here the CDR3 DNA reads TGTGCCAGCAGTTACTCGATTAATAAGGTGACACCGAACACTGAAGCTTTCTTT.